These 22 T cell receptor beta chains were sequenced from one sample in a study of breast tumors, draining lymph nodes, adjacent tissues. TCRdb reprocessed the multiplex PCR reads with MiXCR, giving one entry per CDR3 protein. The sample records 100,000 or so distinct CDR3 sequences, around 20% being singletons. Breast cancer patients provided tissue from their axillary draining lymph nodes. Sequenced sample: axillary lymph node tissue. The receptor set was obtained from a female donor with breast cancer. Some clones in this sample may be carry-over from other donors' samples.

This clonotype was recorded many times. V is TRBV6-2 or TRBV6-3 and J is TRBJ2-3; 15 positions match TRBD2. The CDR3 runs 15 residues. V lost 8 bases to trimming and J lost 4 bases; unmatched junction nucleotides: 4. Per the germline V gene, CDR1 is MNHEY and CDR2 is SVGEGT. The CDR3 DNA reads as TGTGCCAGCGGACTAGCGGGAGGGATGGCAGATACGCAGTATTTT. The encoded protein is CASGLAGGMADTQYF.

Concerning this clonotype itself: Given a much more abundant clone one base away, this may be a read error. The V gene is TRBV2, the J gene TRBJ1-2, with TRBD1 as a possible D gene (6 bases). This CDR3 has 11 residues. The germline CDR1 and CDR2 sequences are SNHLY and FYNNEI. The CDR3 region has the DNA TGTGCCGGTAGGACAGACTATGGCTACGCCTTC. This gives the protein CAGRTDYGYAF.

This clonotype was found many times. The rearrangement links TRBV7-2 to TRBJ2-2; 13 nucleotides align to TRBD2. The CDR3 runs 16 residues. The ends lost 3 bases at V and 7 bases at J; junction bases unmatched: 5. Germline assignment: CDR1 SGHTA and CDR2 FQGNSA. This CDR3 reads CASSFGLAGVSGELFF. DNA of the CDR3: TGTGCCAGCAGCTTTGGACTAGCGGGAGTTAGCGGGGAGCTGTTTTTT.

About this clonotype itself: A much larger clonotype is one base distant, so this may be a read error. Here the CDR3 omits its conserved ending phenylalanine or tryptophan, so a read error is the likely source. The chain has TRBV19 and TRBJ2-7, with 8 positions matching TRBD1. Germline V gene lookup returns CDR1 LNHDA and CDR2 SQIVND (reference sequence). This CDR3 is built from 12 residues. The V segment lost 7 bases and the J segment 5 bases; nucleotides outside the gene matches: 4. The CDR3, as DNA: TGTGCCAGTAAGCAGGGGGCAGACGAGCAGTACCTC. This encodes CASKQGADEQYL.

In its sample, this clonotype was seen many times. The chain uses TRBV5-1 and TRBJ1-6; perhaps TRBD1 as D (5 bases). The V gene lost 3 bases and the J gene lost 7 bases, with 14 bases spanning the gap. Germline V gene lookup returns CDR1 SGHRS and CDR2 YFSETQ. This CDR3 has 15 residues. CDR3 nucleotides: TGCGCCAGCAGCTCGACCCAGGGTGTAAATTCACCCCTCCACTTT. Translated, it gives CASSSTQGVNSPLHF.

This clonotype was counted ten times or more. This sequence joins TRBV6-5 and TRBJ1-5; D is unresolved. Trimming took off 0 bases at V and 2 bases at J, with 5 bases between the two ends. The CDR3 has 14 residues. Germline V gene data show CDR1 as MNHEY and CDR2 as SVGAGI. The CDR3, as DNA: TGTGCCAGCAGTTACTCGACGGGCAATCAGCCCCAGCATTTT. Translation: CASSYSTGNQPQHF.

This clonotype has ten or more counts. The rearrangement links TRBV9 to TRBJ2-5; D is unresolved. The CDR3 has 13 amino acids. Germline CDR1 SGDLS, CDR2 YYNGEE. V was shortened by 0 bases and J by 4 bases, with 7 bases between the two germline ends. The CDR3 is CASSVGGPETQYF. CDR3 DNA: TGTGCCAGCAGCGTAGGTGGGCCAGAGACCCAGTACTTC.

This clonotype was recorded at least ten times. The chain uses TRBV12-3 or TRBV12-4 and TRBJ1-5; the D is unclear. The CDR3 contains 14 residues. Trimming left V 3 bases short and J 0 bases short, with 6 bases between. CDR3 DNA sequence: TGTGCCAGCAGTTTGGGTTTTAGCAATCAGCCCCAGCATTTT. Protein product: CASSLGFSNQPQHF.

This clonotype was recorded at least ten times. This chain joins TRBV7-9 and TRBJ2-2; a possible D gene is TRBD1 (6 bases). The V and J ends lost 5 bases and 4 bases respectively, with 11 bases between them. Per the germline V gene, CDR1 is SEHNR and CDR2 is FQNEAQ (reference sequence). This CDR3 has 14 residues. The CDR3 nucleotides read TGTGCCAGCAGCATCACAGGGTCCACCGGGGAGCTGTTTTTT. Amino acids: CASSITGSTGELFF.

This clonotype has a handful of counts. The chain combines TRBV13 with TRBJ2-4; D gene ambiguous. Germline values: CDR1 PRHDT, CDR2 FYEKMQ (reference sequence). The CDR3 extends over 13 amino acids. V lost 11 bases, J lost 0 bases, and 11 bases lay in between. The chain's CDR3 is CAASIGAKNIQYF. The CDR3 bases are TGTGCCGCCAGTATTGGAGCCAAAAACATTCAGTACTTC.

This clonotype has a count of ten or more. This CDR3 is CASSPRQESYEQYF. The CDR3, as DNA: TGTGCCAGCAGTCCCCGACAGGAATCCTACGAGCAGTACTTC. V and J are TRBV6-5 and TRBJ2-7; D is possibly TRBD1 (6 bases). Trimming left V 5 bases short and J 1 base short, with 12 bases between. The length of the CDR3 is 14 residues. Germline V gene sequence: CDR1 MNHEY, CDR2 SVGAGI.

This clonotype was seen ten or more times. The CDR3 loop is CARDSGGYTF. The CDR3 DNA reads as TGTGCCAGAGACAGTGGTGGCTACACCTTC. This chain connects TRBV2 to TRBJ1-2; D is possibly TRBD1 (5 bases). Germline CDR1 and CDR2: SNHLY and FYNNEI. V lost 9 bases and J 7 bases, leaving 9 bases between the germline ends. The CDR3 is 10 residues long.

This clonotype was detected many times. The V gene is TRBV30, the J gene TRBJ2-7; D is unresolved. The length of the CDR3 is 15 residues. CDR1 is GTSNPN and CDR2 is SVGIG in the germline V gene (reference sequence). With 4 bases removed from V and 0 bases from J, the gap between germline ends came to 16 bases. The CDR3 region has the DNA TGTGCCTGGACCCCCCGCGGCTCTCCCTCCTACGAGCAGTACTTC. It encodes CAWTPRGSPSYEQYF.

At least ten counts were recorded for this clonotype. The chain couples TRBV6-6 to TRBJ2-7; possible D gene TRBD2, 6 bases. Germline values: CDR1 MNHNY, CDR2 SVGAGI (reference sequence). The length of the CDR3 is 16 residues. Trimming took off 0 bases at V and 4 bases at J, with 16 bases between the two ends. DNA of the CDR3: TGTGCCAGCAGTTACTCGATCGGGAGTGTTTCTTACGAGCAGTACTTC. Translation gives CASSYSIGSVSYEQYF.

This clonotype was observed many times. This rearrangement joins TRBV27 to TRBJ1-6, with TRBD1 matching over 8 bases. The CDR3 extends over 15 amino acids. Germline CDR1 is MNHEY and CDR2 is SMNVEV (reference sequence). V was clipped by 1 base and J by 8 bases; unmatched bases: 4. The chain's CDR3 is CASSLFGRGHSPLHF. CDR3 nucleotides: TGTGCCAGCAGTTTATTTGGCAGGGGGCATTCACCCCTCCACTTT.

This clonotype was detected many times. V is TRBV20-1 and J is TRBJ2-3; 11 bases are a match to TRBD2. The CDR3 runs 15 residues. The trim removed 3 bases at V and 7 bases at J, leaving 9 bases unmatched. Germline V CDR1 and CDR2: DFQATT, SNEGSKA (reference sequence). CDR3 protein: CSARGSGGARYTQYF. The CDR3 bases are TGCAGTGCTAGGGGTAGCGGGGGGGCCAGATATACGCAGTATTTT.

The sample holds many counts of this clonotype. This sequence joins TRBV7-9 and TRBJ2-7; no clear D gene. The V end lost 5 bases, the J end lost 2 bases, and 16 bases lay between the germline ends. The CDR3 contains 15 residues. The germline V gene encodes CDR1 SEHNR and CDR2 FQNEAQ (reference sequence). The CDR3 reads CASSRLSSTAYEQYF. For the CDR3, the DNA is TGTGCCAGCAGCCGTTTATCCTCCACGGCCTACGAGCAGTACTTC.

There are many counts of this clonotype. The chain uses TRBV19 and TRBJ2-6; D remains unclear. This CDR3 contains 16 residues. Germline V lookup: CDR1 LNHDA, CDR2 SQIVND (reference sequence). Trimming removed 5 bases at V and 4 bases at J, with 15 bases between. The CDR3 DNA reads TGTGCCAGTAGTGCAGGCATATTCTCCGGGGCCAACGTCCTGACTTTC. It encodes CASSAGIFSGANVLTF.

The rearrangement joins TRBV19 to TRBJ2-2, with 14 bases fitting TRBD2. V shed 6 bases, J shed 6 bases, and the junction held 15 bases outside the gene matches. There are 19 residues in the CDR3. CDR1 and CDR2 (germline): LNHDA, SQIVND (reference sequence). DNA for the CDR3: TGTGCCAGTAGACCGGGGACTAGCGGGAGAGGGGGGGATTCCGGGGAGCTGTTTTTT. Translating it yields CASRPGTSGRGGDSGELFF.

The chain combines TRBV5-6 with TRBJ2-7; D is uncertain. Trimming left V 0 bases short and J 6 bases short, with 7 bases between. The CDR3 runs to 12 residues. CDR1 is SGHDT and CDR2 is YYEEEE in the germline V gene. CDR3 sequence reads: CASSLVGCEQYF. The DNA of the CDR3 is TGTGCCAGCAGCTTGGTGGGCTGCGAGCAGTACTTC.

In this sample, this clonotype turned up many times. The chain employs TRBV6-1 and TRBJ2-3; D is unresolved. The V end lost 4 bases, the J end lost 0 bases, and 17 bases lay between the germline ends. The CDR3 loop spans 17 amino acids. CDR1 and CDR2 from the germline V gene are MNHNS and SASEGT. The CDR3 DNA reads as TGTGCCAGCAGTGCCCTATTGGTCCCCACCAGCACAGATACGCAGTATTTT. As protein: CASSALLVPTSTDTQYF.

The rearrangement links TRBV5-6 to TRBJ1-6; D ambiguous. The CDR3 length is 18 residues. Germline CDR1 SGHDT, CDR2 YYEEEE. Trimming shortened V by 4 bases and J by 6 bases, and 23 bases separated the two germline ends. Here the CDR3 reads CASSTPGSGSSVNSPLHF. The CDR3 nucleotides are TGTGCCAGCAGCACCCCCGGGAGCGGGAGCAGCGTTAATTCACCCCTCCACTTT.